This T cell receptor beta chain was recorded in a study of blood T cell repertoires in COVID-19. As for the study in general: Collection of acute and convalescent COVID-19 samples took place in the United States, Italy and Spain. The cDNA or gDNA used as material had been derived from T cells, B-cell-depleted T cells, or PBMCs.

Germline loops: CDR1 SGHRS, CDR2 YFSETQ. V was clipped by 4 bases and J by 6 bases, with 9 bases between them. CDR3 length equals 12 residues. Original methodology: Reference gene primer amplification gave estimated nucleated cell counts. Profiling relied on immunoSEQ multiplex PCR, and the TCRdb table lists in-frame clones only, not all of them. Clone size and the V and J calls come from that table; the DNA yielded D and trimming. The data hold 150,000 to 200,000 clones, with less than 90% observed a single time. The sample comprised peripheral blood. The sequence was obtained from a man aged 55-75 years with acute or convalescent COVID-19. The chain couples TRBV5-1 to TRBJ2-3; D ambiguous. The CDR3 nucleotides read TGCGCCAGCAGCACCTTACGGGATACGCAGTATTTT. This codes for CASSTLRDTQYF.